This TCR beta chain comes out of a study of cytomegalovirus exposure and HLA in healthy donors. Whole-study context: In a later analysis, the roughly 120 validation repertoires were reported to have used the same platform as the roughly 610 first-cohort repertoires.

Method: immunoSEQ multiplex PCR; TCRdb's copy keeps in-frame clones and lacks some. The sample comprises 95,000 to 150,000 clones, 89% of which are singletons, and about 1% rests with the top ten. In its sample, this clone was seen once. Antigen specificity is unknown. Study conclusions and caveats: The study flagged roughly 160 TCR beta chains as cytomegalovirus-associated. In vitro confirmation showed three CMV-associated chains to be CMV antigen specific.

Germline assignment: CDR1 MNHNS and CDR2 SASEGT. V was pared by 10 bases and J by 0 bases, with 16 bases between. The CDR3 is 15 residues long. This receptor was identified in a woman between 18 and 30 years old in good health and CMV-seronegative. The sample comprised PBMCs. V usage is TRBV6-1 and J usage is TRBJ1-5, with D possibly being TRBD1 (5 bases). This CDR3 reads CATYPGDFSNQPQHF. The CDR3 nucleotides read TGTGCCACCTACCCGGGGGATTTTAGCAATCAGCCCCAGCATTTT.